The next 22 T cell receptor beta chains were all read from a single sample in a study of cytomegalovirus exposure and HLA in healthy donors. Sequencing was performed with immunoSEQ multiplex PCR; in TCRdb, only in-frame clones are kept and a portion is missing. The repertoire has some 250,000 clones, about 90% of them found once; the top ten carry about 1.2%. The material sequenced was PBMCs. Source of these receptors: a woman under 40 in good health and CMV-seropositive.

In regard to this clone: Other DNA sequences in the sample encode the same CDR3. This chain uses TRBV5-1 with TRBJ1-5; 10 bases fit TRBD1. The length of the CDR3 is 14 residues. V lost 4 bases, J lost 7 bases, and 5 bases stayed unmatched. Looked up from germline, CDR1 is SGHRS and CDR2 is YFSETQ. The CDR3 spells CASSPGQGSQPQHF. CDR3 DNA: TGCGCCAGCAGCCCGGGACAGGGGAGCCAGCCCCAGCATTTT.

This rearrangement joins TRBV7-6 to TRBJ2-7; 9 bases match TRBD2. Unmatched junction bases numbered 8, after V lost 5 bases and J lost 6 bases. Germline CDR1 reads SGHVS; CDR2 reads FNYEAQ. This CDR3 is 14 amino acids long. The CDR3 DNA follows: TGTGCCAGCAGCGCTCTAGCGGGATGGGGCGAGCAGTACTTC. As protein: CASSALAGWGEQYF.

The rearrangement joins TRBV19 to TRBJ2-7; possibly TRBD1 for D (5 bases). V was cut by 4 bases and J by 0 bases, with 13 bases left in between. The CDR3 length is 15 residues. Germline assignment: CDR1 LNHDA and CDR2 SQIVND (reference sequence). In nucleotides, the CDR3 is TGTGCCAGTAGTAATTGGCCAGGGAACTCCTACGAGCAGTACTTC. Translation: CASSNWPGNSYEQYF.

The chain recombines TRBV7-2 with TRBJ1-5; D remains unclear. The germline CDR1 and CDR2 sequences are SGHTA and FQGNSA. V was clipped by 5 bases and J by 4 bases, with 9 bases between them. The CDR3 contains 13 residues. Here the CDR3 reads CASSPYYNQPQHF. The CDR3 region has the DNA TGTGCCAGCAGCCCGTATTATAATCAGCCCCAGCATTTT. The whole variable domain, remainder taken from reference TRBV7-2 and TRBJ1-5, is GAGVSQSPSNKVTEKGKDVELRCDPISGHTALYWYRQSLGQGLEFLIYFQGNSAPDKSGLPSDRFSAERTGGSVSTLTIQRTQQEDSAVYLCASSPYYNQPQHFGDGTRLSIL.

The chain couples TRBV7-2 to TRBJ1-2, with 9 bases identical to TRBD1. The V gene end was trimmed by 3 bases and the J gene end by 6 bases; junction bases not matched to a gene: 5. Germline CDR1 is SGHTA and CDR2 is FQGNSA. The CDR3 length is 14 residues. The CDR3 DNA reads as TGTGCCAGCAGCTTTGGACAGGGGAGCGATGGCTACACCTTC. It yields the protein CASSFGQGSDGYTF.

The V call is TRBV4-1, the J call TRBJ2-5, with D perhaps TRBD2 (6 bases). V was pared by 1 base and J by 3 bases, with 9 bases between. This CDR3 comprises 14 residues. The germline CDR1 and CDR2 sequences are MGHRA and YSYEKL. The CDR3 region is CASSQGDSKETQYF. Here the CDR3 DNA reads TGCGCCAGCAGCCAAGGGGACTCAAAAGAGACCCAGTACTTC.

This clone appeared a few times. This chain links TRBV5-4 with TRBJ2-2; TRBD2 matches at 7 bases. Germline loops: CDR1 SGHNT, CDR2 YYREEE (reference sequence). The CDR3 extends over 16 amino acids. V lost 2 bases, J lost 5 bases, and 9 bases stayed unmatched. The CDR3 DNA reads as TGTGCCAGCAGCTTATCATCGACTAGCCTAACCGGGGAGCTGTTTTTT. This gives the protein CASSLSSTSLTGELFF.

This chain connects TRBV6-1 to TRBJ1-5; D ambiguous. CDR1 and CDR2 from the germline V gene are MNHNS and SASEGT. Trimming shortened V by 1 base and J by 7 bases, and 11 bases separated the two germline ends. The CDR3 loop spans 14 amino acids. CDR3 residues: CASSEVVTNQPQHF. Here the CDR3 DNA reads TGTGCCAGCAGTGAAGTAGTGACAAACCAGCCCCAGCATTTT.

In this sample, this clone turned up once. The V and J genes are TRBV11-3 and TRBJ1-2; D is uncertain. The V gene lost 6 bases and the J gene lost 0 bases, with 5 bases spanning the gap. CDR1 and CDR2 (germline): SGHNT, YENEEA. The CDR3 sequence is 12 residues long. The CDR3 here is CASSSTNYGYTF. The DNA of the CDR3 is TGTGCCAGCAGTTCAACTAACTATGGCTACACCTTC.

The chain couples TRBV28 to TRBJ1-4; 8 nucleotides align to TRBD1. Germline CDR1 is MDHEN and CDR2 is SYDVKM. The CDR3 extends over 16 amino acids. Trimming took 6 bases from V and 2 from J; bases not matched to a gene: 8. The CDR3 sequence: CASSYQGAATNEKLFF. In nucleotides, the CDR3 is TGTGCCAGCAGCTATCAGGGGGCAGCGACTAATGAAAAACTGTTTTTT. The complete variable domain, with remaining parts taken from reference TRBV28 and TRBJ1-4, reads DVKVTQSSRYLVKRTGEKVFLECVQDMDHENMFWYRQDPGLGLRLIYFSYDVKMKEKGDIPEGYSVSREKKERFSLILESASTNQTSMYLCASSYQGAATNEKLFFGSGTQLSVL.

This clone was counted once. V and J are TRBV14 and TRBJ2-1; 8 nucleotides agree with TRBD1. CDR1 and CDR2 (germline): SGHDN, FVKESK. CDR3 length: 16 amino acids. V gave up 2 bases and J gave up 4 bases; unmatched junction bases: 7. The CDR3 sequence: CASSQFVTGGYNEQFF. The CDR3 nucleotides are TGTGCCAGCAGCCAATTCGTAACAGGGGGGTACAATGAGCAGTTCTTC.

V is TRBV2 and J is TRBJ1-5; 7 positions match TRBD1. Germline trimming cut 6 bases from V and 0 bases from J; bases unmatched to any gene: 8. Germline CDR1 reads SNHLY; CDR2 reads FYNNEI. This CDR3 has 16 amino acids. CDR3 in DNA: TGTGCCAGCAGAGTGACAGGGATTTATAGCAATCAGCCCCAGCATTTT. This gives the protein CASRVTGIYSNQPQHF.

The chain joins TRBV12-5 to TRBJ2-1; a possible D gene is TRBD2 (5 bases). The CDR3 has 15 residues. V lost 0 bases and J 6 bases, leaving 12 bases between the germline ends. Germline CDR1 reads LGHNT; CDR2 reads FRNRAP. CDR3 in DNA: TGTGCTAGTGGTTTGGTACTTTCGGGGATCAATGAGCAGTTCTTC. Residues: CASGLVLSGINEQFF.

The V call is TRBV11-2, the J call TRBJ2-1; 14 nucleotides align to TRBD2. With V trimmed by 2 bases and J by 6 bases, 9 bases remained unmatched. Germline assignment: CDR1 SGHAT and CDR2 FQNNGV. There are 18 residues in the CDR3. CDR3 residues: CASSLPGLAGAPVNEQFF. The DNA for the CDR3 is TGTGCCAGCAGCTTACCGGGACTAGCGGGAGCTCCCGTCAATGAGCAGTTCTTC.

The J gene is TRBJ1-2, the V gene TRBV5-4; 7 bases align to TRBD1. The CDR3 covers 15 residues. Germline V gene sequence: CDR1 SGHNT, CDR2 YYREEE (reference sequence). V was clipped by 6 bases and J by 2 bases; unmatched bases: 10. DNA for the CDR3: TGTGCCAGCACCCCAGGGGGACCACGAAACTATGGCTACACCTTC. Translated, it gives CASTPGGPRNYGYTF.

This sequence joins TRBV10-2 and TRBJ1-2; D may be TRBD1 (5 bases). From germline, CDR1 is WSHSY and CDR2 SAAADI. Trimming removed 4 bases from V and 4 bases from J, with 19 bases in between. The CDR3 is 16 residues long. CDR3 loop: CASSADPGTLLYGYTF. The CDR3 DNA sequence: TGCGCCAGCAGTGCAGATCCCGGGACTCTACTCTATGGCTACACCTTC.

V gene TRBV7-6 combines with J gene TRBJ2-5; no clear D gene. Germline V gene data show CDR1 as SGHVS and CDR2 as FNYEAQ. V shed 4 bases and J shed 1 base, with 4 bases lying between them. The CDR3 runs to 12 residues. The CDR3: CASSSFQETQYF. The CDR3 DNA sequence: TGTGCCAGCAGCTCCTTCCAAGAGACCCAGTACTTC.

This rearrangement joins TRBV6-5 to TRBJ2-7; D may be TRBD2 (6 bases). V lost 2 bases and J lost 4, with 15 bases in between. The CDR3 consists of 15 residues. Germline CDR1 is MNHEY and CDR2 is SVGAGI. DNA for the CDR3: TGTGCCAGCAGTTACCCCAGCGGGCGAACGTACGAGCAGTACTTC. This encodes CASSYPSGRTYEQYF.

The chain is built from TRBV7-9 and TRBJ1-1, with 9 bases that match TRBD1. CDR3 length: 14 amino acids. CDR1 SEHNR and CDR2 FQNEAQ come from the germline V gene (reference sequence). V gave up 3 bases and J gave up 7 bases; unmatched junction bases: 6. The CDR3 spells CASSFTGGAGEAFF. CDR3 nucleotide sequence: TGTGCCAGCAGCTTTACAGGGGGCGCCGGTGAAGCTTTCTTT.

A single count supports this clone. The chain employs TRBV11-3 and TRBJ1-2; D not resolved. V lost 1 base to trimming and J lost 4 bases, with 10 bases between them. The germline gives CDR1 SGHNT, CDR2 YENEEA. The CDR3 sequence is 14 residues long. The CDR3 DNA reads as TGTGCCAGCAGCTTAGGTGGCAACGTCTATGGCTACACCTTC. This encodes CASSLGGNVYGYTF.

The count of this clone is one. The gene calls are TRBV10-2 and TRBJ2-2; TRBD1 aligns across 7 bases. CDR3 length: 16 amino acids. Germline V lookup: CDR1 WSHSY, CDR2 SAAADI. The V segment lost 3 bases and the J segment 1 base; nucleotides outside the gene matches: 5. The CDR3 loop reads CASSDGTDWNTGELFF. The CDR3 coding sequence is TGCGCCAGCAGTGACGGGACAGACTGGAACACCGGGGAGCTGTTTTTT.

The chain is built from TRBV5-5 and TRBJ2-7, with D uncertain. There are 15 residues in the CDR3. Trimming stripped 0 bases from V and 7 bases from J, with 17 bases between. CDR1 is SGHKS, CDR2 YYEKEE, per germline (reference sequence). The CDR3 region is CASSLAFGFLREQYF. CDR3 DNA sequence: TGTGCCAGCAGCTTGGCCTTCGGGTTCCTGCGGGAGCAGTACTTC. The variable domain in full, completed from reference TRBV5-5 and TRBJ2-7, reads DAGVTQSPTHLIKTRGQQVTLRCSPISGHKSVSWYQQVLGQGPQFIFQYYEKEERGRGNFPDRFSARQFPNYSSELNVNALLLGDSALYLCASSLAFGFLREQYFGPGTRLTVT.